A selection of T cell receptor beta chains follows, all from one sample in a study of blood T cell repertoires in COVID-19. Sequencing was performed with immunoSEQ multiplex PCR; in TCRdb, only in-frame clones are kept and a portion is missing. The table shows 300,000 to 500,000 clones, with approximately 88% occurring only once. Sequencing used PBMCs or T cells enriched from blood (not recorded which). Receptor source: a woman in her thirties with acute COVID-19. Each CDR3 is given with its conserved first and last residue. The order of the fields is CDR3 length, clone size, V gene, J gene, D gene, CDR3 DNA, CDR3 protein. The D gene is left open where the match is weak. Clone size is given for some rows only: seen once, a few or many times, or a class if the clone is expanded.

13,-,TRBV12-3/TRBV12-4,TRBJ1-5,TRBD1,TGTGCCAGCAGCCCGGACAGGGATCAGCCCCAGCATTTT,CASSPDRDQPQHF
15,-,TRBV2,TRBJ2-1,-,TGTGCCAGCACCCACCTGCGGGGACAGAGTAATGAGCAGTTCTTC,CASTHLRGQSNEQFF
14,-,TRBV7-2,TRBJ2-5,-,TGTGCCAGCAGCTTTCAGGGGGGCCAAGAGACCCAGTACTTC,CASSFQGGQETQYF
16,-,TRBV28,TRBJ2-1,TRBD2,TGTGCCAGCAGTGTGGCTAGCGGGGGGCCCCACAATGAGCAGTTCTTC,CASSVASGGPHNEQFF
17,-,TRBV5-5,TRBJ2-2,TRBD1,TGTGCCAGCATCCGGGTGCCAGGGGGTCAGTACACCGGGGAGCTGTTTTTT,CASIRVPGGQYTGELFF
14,-,TRBV3-1/TRBV3-2,TRBJ1-4,TRBD1,TGTGCCAGCAGCCCTCGGACAGGGCATGAAAAACTGTTTTTT,CASSPRTGHEKLFF
13,few,TRBV9,TRBJ1-1,TRBD1,TGTGCCAGCGGGACAGGGTGGAGGGCTGAAGCTTTCTTT,CASGTGWRAEAFF
14,-,TRBV7-9,TRBJ1-3,-,TGTGCCAGCAGGATCAGAGGCTCTGGAAACACCATATATTTT,CASRIRGSGNTIYF
14,-,TRBV7-2,TRBJ1-3,-,TGTGCCAGCAGCTTAACTATTACTGGAAACACCATATATTTT,CASSLTITGNTIYF
13,-,TRBV6-2/TRBV6-3,TRBJ1-5,-,TGTGCCAGCAGCCCCGACAGGTATCAGCCCCAGCATTTT,CASSPDRYQPQHF
15,-,TRBV2,TRBJ1-4,TRBD1,TGTGCCAGCAGTGATTTTAGGGACAGGGATGAAAAACTGTTTTTT,CASSDFRDRDEKLFF
16,-,TRBV5-4,TRBJ2-2,-,TGTGCCAGCAGCTTGGGTGGGAGCACAGGGACCGGGGAGCTGTTTTTT,CASSLGGSTGTGELFF
16,-,TRBV4-1,TRBJ1-1,-,TGCGCCAGCAGCCAACGGTCCACAGGATGGAACACTGAAGCTTTCTTT,CASSQRSTGWNTEAFF
16,-,TRBV7-9,TRBJ1-6,TRBD1,TGTGCCAGCGGAACCTGGGACAGCTCCTATAATTCACCCCTCCACTTT,CASGTWDSSYNSPLHF
13,-,TRBV19,TRBJ2-1,-,TGTGCCAGTAGCGCCGTGGCAGTGCATGAGCAGTTCTTC,CASSAVAVHEQFF
15,-,TRBV28,TRBJ2-7,TRBD1,TGTGCCAGCAGCCTAAGACAGGGCTTCTCCTACGAGCAGTACTTC,CASSLRQGFSYEQYF
15,-,TRBV18,TRBJ2-1,-,TGTGCCAGCTCACCGGGACTTCCATCCTACAATGAGCAGTTCTTC,CASSPGLPSYNEQFF
15,-,TRBV27,TRBJ2-2,TRBD1,TGTGCCAGCTTTCCGGGACAGGGGGACACCGGGGAGCTGTTTTTT,CASFPGQGDTGELFF
13,-,TRBV5-1,TRBJ1-5,-,TGCGCCAGCAGCTCCGACAGGAATCAGCCCCAGCATTTT,CASSSDRNQPQHF
14,-,TRBV2,TRBJ2-3,-,TGTGCCAGCAGTTACAGGGCGCGCACAGATACGCAGTATTTT,CASSYRARTDTQYF
15,-,TRBV7-3,TRBJ1-3,-,TGTGCCAGCAGCTTAACCGGACAGTCAGGAAACACCATATATTTT,CASSLTGQSGNTIYF
15,-,TRBV7-2,TRBJ2-3,TRBD1,TGTGCCAGCAGCTGGGACAGGGGAGCCCAAAATACGCAGTATTTT,CASSWDRGAQNTQYF
15,-,TRBV7-3,TRBJ1-2,-,TGTGCCAGCAGCCCCATCCCAGGTGTTAGCGGCGGCTACACCTTC,CASSPIPGVSGGYTF
17,-,TRBV24-1,TRBJ1-5,-,TGTGCCACCAGTCGAGCTGGGGCAGGTGATAGCAATCAGCCCCAGCATTTT,CATSRAGAGDSNQPQHF
14,-,TRBV14,TRBJ1-2,-,TGTGCCAGCAGCCAGATAGGACAGAGCTATGGCTACACCTTC,CASSQIGQSYGYTF
11,-,TRBV20-1,TRBJ1-1,-,TGCAGTGCTAGTCTAGGGGCTGAAGCTTTCTTT,CSASLGAEAFF
13,-,TRBV12-3/TRBV12-4,TRBJ2-7,-,TGTGCCAGCAGTTCCGACACCTCCTACGAGCAGTACTTC,CASSSDTSYEQYF
15,few,TRBV6-5,TRBJ2-7,TRBD1,TGTGCCAGCAGTCTCCGAGGGGGCAGGGGCCACGAGCAGTACTTC,CASSLRGGRGHEQYF
11,-,TRBV2,TRBJ2-4,-,TGTGCCAGCAATGTCGAAAACATTCAGTACTTC,CASNVENIQYF
14,-,TRBV3-1/TRBV3-2,TRBJ2-7,-,TGTGCCAGCAGCCAAGAAGGTGCTCCGGGGGAGCAGTACTTC,CASSQEGAPGEQYF
11,-,TRBV12-3/TRBV12-4,TRBJ1-1,-,TGTGCCAGCAGTTTGCTACAGAAAGCTTTCTTT,CASSLLQKAFF
15,once,TRBV6-6,TRBJ2-5,-,TGTGCCAGCAACCACGGGACACGGGCTTCAGAGACCCAGTACTTC,CASNHGTRASETQYF
15,once,TRBV5-1,TRBJ2-7,TRBD2,TGCGCCAGCAGACCCGGGGGGGGGACACCCTACGAGCAGTACTTC,CASRPGGGTPYEQYF
12,-,TRBV7-9,TRBJ2-1,-,TGTGCCAGCAGCTTGGGGGCAGGTGAGCAGTTCTTC,CASSLGAGEQFF
16,once,TRBV6-5,TRBJ2-7,TRBD1,TGTGCCAGCAGTTACTCCGGGACAGGGGGCGGCTACGAGCAGTACTTC,CASSYSGTGGGYEQYF
11,-,TRBV30,TRBJ2-7,-,TGTGCCTGGAGGAGGGCCTACGAGCAGTACTTC,CAWRRAYEQYF
14,-,TRBV6-6,TRBJ1-3,TRBD1,TGTGCCAGCAGTGACAGGGGGCCGGGAAACACCATATATTTT,CASSDRGPGNTIYF
15,once,TRBV19,TRBJ2-6,TRBD2,TGTGCCAGCAGCGGGGGCCGCTCTGGGGCCAACGTCCTGACTTTC,CASSGGRSGANVLTF
15,-,TRBV6-5,TRBJ1-6,-,TGTGCCAGCAGCAACTCCGAGGGGAGGGGATCACCCCTCCACTTT,CASSNSEGRGSPLHF
15,-,TRBV7-9,TRBJ2-7,-,TGTGCCAGCAGCTTAGGGGGCAGTTTGAACTACGAGCAGTACTTC,CASSLGGSLNYEQYF
13,-,TRBV25-1,TRBJ2-1,-,TGTGCCAGCAGCGTGGGACTGTTGAATGAGCAGTTCTTC,CASSVGLLNEQFF
11,-,TRBV24-1,TRBJ1-1,TRBD1,TGTGCCACCAGTATACAGGGGGAGGCTTTCTTT,CATSIQGEAFF
22,-,TRBV18,TRBJ2-1,TRBD2,TGTGCCAGCTCACCCTTCTCGGGACTAGCGGGGGGTCCTGGGAGCTCCTACAATGAGCAGTTCTTC,CASSPFSGLAGGPGSSYNEQFF
13,-,TRBV4-3,TRBJ1-1,-,TGCGCCAGCAGCCAAGATAGGGGAAGGAAAGCTTTCTTT,CASSQDRGRKAFF
15,few,TRBV5-1,TRBJ2-3,-,TGCGCCAGCAGCTTGGTAGACAGACGTACAGATACGCAGTATTTT,CASSLVDRRTDTQYF
13,-,TRBV7-8,TRBJ2-2,-,TGTGCCAGCAGCTTAGCGGCCACCGGGGAGCTGTTTTTT,CASSLAATGELFF
14,once,TRBV19,TRBJ2-7,-,TGTGCCAGTAGTATTCAGTACCCCACCTACGAGCAGTACTTC,CASSIQYPTYEQYF
18,-,TRBV19,TRBJ1-6,TRBD1,TGTGCCAGTAGTATGCGAGACAGGGGGAACCCCTATAATTCACCCCTCCACTTT,CASSMRDRGNPYNSPLHF